This TCR beta chain was sequenced during a study of T cells after yellow fever vaccination. Findings of the study overall: Clones that expanded after primary vaccination mostly reappeared after the booster (96% CD4, approximately 87% CD8).

This CDR3 has 17 amino acids. Germline V gene sequence: CDR1 SEHNR, CDR2 FQNEAQ (reference sequence). V lost 4 bases and J 3 bases, leaving 20 bases between the germline ends. In TCRdb, the 5' RACE reads were re-called with MiXCR into one record per CDR3 protein. The table shows more than 350,000 distinct CDR3 sequences, with around a tenth occurring only once. This clonotype was recorded a few times. The antigen remains undetermined. The sequence derives from a man younger than 30 who received the YFV17D yellow fever vaccine. Here the sequenced sample was PBMCs, taken on the day of the first yellow fever vaccination. This sequence joins TRBV7-9 and TRBJ2-3; the D gene is possibly TRBD2 (6 bases). The CDR3 is CASSSSRASEGTDTQYF. Here the CDR3 DNA reads TGTGCCAGCAGCTCCTCCCGGGCTAGCGAAGGGACAGATACGCAGTATTTT.